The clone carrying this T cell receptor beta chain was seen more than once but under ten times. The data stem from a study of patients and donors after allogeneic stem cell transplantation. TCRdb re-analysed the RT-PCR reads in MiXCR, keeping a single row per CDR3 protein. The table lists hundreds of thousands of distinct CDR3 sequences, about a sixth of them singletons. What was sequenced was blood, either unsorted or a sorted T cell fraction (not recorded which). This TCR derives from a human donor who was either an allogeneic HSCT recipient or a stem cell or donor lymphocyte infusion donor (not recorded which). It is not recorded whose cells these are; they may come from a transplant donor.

DNA of the CDR3: TGTGCCAGCAGGGACAACCCCAGAAGCTACGAGCAGTACTTC. This sequence encodes CASRDNPRSYEQYF. The chain combines TRBV27 with TRBJ2-7; maybe TRBD1 (5 bases). Germline V gene lookup returns CDR1 MNHEY and CDR2 SMNVEV (reference sequence). The CDR3 runs 14 residues. V gave up 6 bases and J gave up 3 bases, with 15 bases separating them.